This is a list of T cell receptor beta chains from one sample in a study of beta chain features in type 1 diabetes. TCRdb's copy holds only in-frame clones and misses some; the assay was immunoSEQ multiplex PCR. The data show roughly 700,000 clones, with about an eighth seen just once and 0.02% to 0.025% held by the top ten. The sequencing input was naive CD4+ T cells from blood. The source is a young man with type 1 diabetes. Both conserved end residues are part of each CDR3. A D gene is named only where the DNA matches it firmly. Expanded clones are given a class, and other clones once, few, many or no size at all.

>.|TRBV30|few|TRBJ1-4
TGTGCCTGGAGCCGGGGACAATTTAATGAAAAACTGTTTTTT
CAWSRGQFNEKLFF
>.|TRBV2|.|TRBJ2-7
TGTGCCAGCAGTGAAGGCGGGACACCCTACGAGCAGTACTTC
CASSEGGTPYEQYF
>TRBD2|TRBV15|few|TRBJ2-3
TGTGCCACCAGCAGACCCTGGGCTAGCGGAAGCACAGATACGCAGTATTTT
CATSRPWASGSTDTQYF
>.|TRBV30|.|TRBJ2-2
TGTGCCTGGAGTCCCTACTCCGGGGAGCTGTTTTTT
CAWSPYSGELFF
>.|TRBV18|.|TRBJ1-3
TGTGCCAGCTCACCAGACAACGGCTCTGGAAACACCATATATTTT
CASSPDNGSGNTIYF
>.|TRBV19|few|TRBJ1-4
TGTGCCAGTAGTCCCCCGAGCAAGCTGGGGGCTAATGAAAAACTGTTTTTT
CASSPPSKLGANEKLFF
>.|TRBV6-1|.|TRBJ2-1
TGTGCCAGCAGTGGGGGACTTCGCAATGAGCAGTTCTTC
CASSGGLRNEQFF
>TRBD2|TRBV19|few|TRBJ2-3
TGTGCCAGTACCCCGACTAGCGGATCCACAGATACGCAGTATTTT
CASTPTSGSTDTQYF
>.|TRBV2|.|TRBJ2-2
TGTGCCAGCAGTGAAAGGGGGGCAGGGAGAGACACCGGGGAGCTGTTTTTT
CASSERGAGRDTGELFF
>.|TRBV30|few|TRBJ1-1
TGTGCCTGGGTACTGGGGGCTAACACTGAAGCTTTCTTT
CAWVLGANTEAFF
>TRBD1|TRBV28|.|TRBJ1-2
TGTGCCAGCAGACCAGAGGGGACAGCCAACTATGGCTACACCTTC
CASRPEGTANYGYTF